This TCR beta chain came from a study of identical twins. Study-wide findings and caveats: For cord blood, abundant beta clonotypes had fewer insertions, unlike memory repertoires, which showed none.

Comments on this clonotype: As yet, its antigen is unknown.

TCRdb redid the calling of the 5' RACE reads with MiXCR, one entry per CDR3 protein. Of fewer than 650,000 distinct CDR3 sequences in the sample, over 8.5% were seen once. The germline V gene has CDR1 MNHEY and CDR2 SVGEGT. The CDR3 contains 16 residues. The junction had 11 bases not matched to a gene; V was cut back by 6 bases and J by 4 bases. The same data also contributed to another study, on yellow fever vaccine responses in identical twins.

Sequences were obtained from PBMCs. This receptor was taken from a woman between 18 and 29 years old in good health. The chain links TRBV6-2 or TRBV6-3 to TRBJ2-3, with TRBD1 identical over 9 bases. The CDR3 is CASRRGQGSWADTQYF. CDR3 DNA sequence: TGTGCCAGCAGACGGGGACAGGGCTCATGGGCAGATACGCAGTATTTT.